Following are 20 T cell receptor beta chains from one sample sequenced in a study of CD8 T cells in ankylosing spondylitis. One entry per CDR3 protein results from TCRdb running MiXCR on the 5' RACE reads. The data contain 200,000 to 300,000 distinct CDR3 sequences, over 7% of them singletons. Sequenced input: blood, either unsorted or a sorted T cell fraction (not recorded which). The receptors were gathered from a female donor with ankylosing spondylitis or in good health (not recorded which).

This clonotype was detected only a few times. This chain joins TRBV10-3 and TRBJ2-7; the D gene is possibly TRBD1 (5 bases). The CDR3 length is 14 residues. The germline V gene has CDR1 ENHRY and CDR2 SYGVKD. V gave up 7 bases and J gave up 1 base, with 14 bases separating them. DNA for the CDR3: TGTGCCATCAACCAGGGTTTGGGATCCTACGAGCAGTACTTC. Amino acids: CAINQGLGSYEQYF.

This clonotype was counted at least ten times. The chain combines TRBV20-1 with TRBJ2-7; a possible D gene is TRBD1 (5 bases). CDR3 size: 12 residues. CDR1 and CDR2 from the germline V gene are DFQATT and SNEGSKA (reference sequence). The V end was cut by 6 bases, the J end by 2 bases, with 11 bases between. The CDR3 is CSASDRAYEQYF. The DNA for the CDR3 is TGCAGTGCAAGTGACAGAGCCTACGAGCAGTACTTC.

This clonotype was detected ten times or more. CDR3 protein: CASKWGTLHMNTEAFF. The CDR3 DNA sequence: TGTGCCAGCAAGTGGGGGACTTTACACATGAACACTGAAGCTTTCTTT. The genes are TRBV19 and TRBJ1-1; D possibly corresponds to TRBD1 (5 bases). Trimming removed 9 bases at V and 0 bases at J, with 20 bases between. The CDR3 totals 16 residues. CDR1 LNHDA and CDR2 SQIVND come from the germline V gene (reference sequence). Complete variable domain (other parts from reference TRBV19 and TRBJ1-1): DGGITQSPKYLFRKEGQNVTLSCEQNLNHDAMYWYRQDPGQGLRLIYYSQIVNDFQKGDIAEGYSVSREKKESFPLTVTSAQKNPTAFYLCASKWGTLHMNTEAFFGQGTRLTVV.

This clonotype was found many times. J is TRBJ2-5 and V is TRBV12-3 or TRBV12-4, with a possible D match to TRBD2 (6 bases). Deletions cut 3 bases from V and 5 bases from J, with 10 bases between. The CDR3 loop spans 13 amino acids. The CDR3 region is CASSLGGTETQYF. CDR3 in DNA: TGTGCCAGCAGTTTGGGCGGGACGGAGACCCAGTACTTC.

In its sample, this clonotype was seen many times. This chain links TRBV28 with TRBJ1-1, with 7 bases identical to TRBD1. The germline V gene has CDR1 MDHEN and CDR2 SYDVKM. V trimming: 5 bases; J trimming: 5 bases; junction bases outside the gene matches: 5. CDR3 length: 13 amino acids. The CDR3 coding sequence is TGTGCCAGCAGTCTCCAGGGGGAAACTGAAGCTTTCTTT. It is translated as CASSLQGETEAFF.

This clonotype was observed at least ten times. This chain links TRBV12-3 or TRBV12-4 with TRBJ1-3; D unclear. Trimming removed 4 bases from V and 2 bases from J, with 12 bases in between. The CDR3 is 15 residues long. CDR3 bases: TGTGCCAGCAGTTGGCGGAGAAGTACTGGAAACACCATATATTTT. Amino acid sequence: CASSWRRSTGNTIYF.

This clonotype was found many times. V is TRBV18 and J is TRBJ1-4, with D unclear. Germline lookup yields CDR1 KGHSH and CDR2 LQKENI. CDR3 length equals 16 residues. V was shortened by 3 bases and J by 0 bases, with 11 bases between the two germline ends. CDR3 amino acids: CASSPRQSATNEKLFF. DNA for the CDR3: TGTGCCAGCTCACCTCGCCAGTCGGCAACTAATGAAAAACTGTTTTTT.

The CDR3 reads CASSQLGAGFNSPLHF. The CDR3 nucleotides read TGTGCCAGCAGCCAACTCGGAGCAGGCTTTAATTCACCCCTCCACTTT. This chain joins TRBV3-1 and TRBJ1-6; D unclear. Germline-derived CDR1 and CDR2 are LGHDT and YNNKEL (reference sequence). V was trimmed by 2 bases and J by 6 bases, leaving 14 bases between them. This CDR3 spans 16 amino acids.

This clonotype was recorded at least ten times. The rearrangement links TRBV2 to TRBJ1-1; D call uncertain. Germline V gene lookup returns CDR1 SNHLY and CDR2 FYNNEI. Deletions cut 3 bases from V and 8 bases from J, with 7 bases between. The CDR3 consists of 11 residues. CDR3 nucleotides: TGTGCCAGCAGTGATGGGCTAGAAGCTTTCTTT. Protein: CASSDGLEAFF.

V and J are TRBV7-2 and TRBJ2-4; weak D call: TRBD2 (6 bases). Germline assignment: CDR1 SGHTA and CDR2 FQGNSA. The germline V and J ends were trimmed by 8 bases and 12 bases, with 14 bases remaining between them. The CDR3 is made up of 11 amino acids. CDR3 nucleotide sequence: TGTGCCAGCGGTGGGGTGGGGGGTCAGTACTTC. This translates into CASGGVGGQYF.

This clonotype was seen at least ten times. The CDR3 nucleotides read TGTGCCAGCAGTTTTGGGGTCGATGGCTACACCTTC. Amino acids: CASSFGVDGYTF. V gene TRBV12-3 or TRBV12-4 combines with J gene TRBJ1-2; the D is unclear. This CDR3 spans 12 amino acids. The germline V and J ends were trimmed by 3 bases and 6 bases, with 8 bases remaining between them.

This clonotype appeared many times. V gene TRBV6-2 or TRBV6-3 combines with J gene TRBJ2-1; possible D gene TRBD2, 5 bases. Germline-derived CDR1 and CDR2 are MNHEY and SVGEGT. The CDR3 is made up of 15 amino acids. V lost 7 bases and J 2 bases, leaving 15 bases between the germline ends. The CDR3 loop reads CASTIQERTYNEQFF. The CDR3 bases are TGTGCCAGCACCATCCAGGAGCGGACCTACAATGAGCAGTTCTTC.

The sample holds many counts of this clonotype. The rearrangement links TRBV6-6 to TRBJ2-7; possibly TRBD1 for D (5 bases). The V gene's germline CDR1 is MNHNY and CDR2 SVGAGI (reference sequence). The CDR3 is made up of 13 amino acids. The V end lost 7 bases, the J end lost 1 base, and 11 bases lay between the germline ends. CDR3 sequence: CASTLDRSYEQYF. CDR3 coding DNA: TGTGCCAGCACTCTCGACAGATCCTACGAGCAGTACTTC.

This clonotype turned up a few times. The CDR3 region is CASRGDRVHGYTF. The CDR3 DNA sequence: TGTGCCAGCAGGGGGGACAGGGTACATGGCTACACCTTC. The rearrangement links TRBV28 to TRBJ1-2, with 9 bases lining up with TRBD1. Germline CDR1 is MDHEN and CDR2 is SYDVKM. After removal of 6 bases from V and 6 bases from J, the junction contained 5 bases not matched to a gene. CDR3 length equals 13 residues.

This clonotype appeared many times. In nucleotides, the CDR3 is TGCGCCAGCAGCCATGTCGACCCATTCGACGAGCAGTACTTC. Translating gives CASSHVDPFDEQYF. V and J are TRBV5-1 and TRBJ2-7; D is unclear. The germline V gene has CDR1 SGHRS and CDR2 YFSETQ. V lost 4 bases and J 5 bases, leaving 16 bases between the germline ends. This CDR3 is 14 amino acids long.

In its sample, this clonotype was seen many times. The chain links TRBV19 to TRBJ2-7; 9 positions agree with TRBD1. This CDR3 is built from 15 residues. Per the germline V gene, CDR1 is LNHDA and CDR2 is SQIVND (reference sequence). The V gene end was trimmed by 5 bases and the J gene end by 3 bases; junction bases not matched to a gene: 8. The CDR3 sequence is CASSPTGTGIYEQYF. CDR3 nucleotides: TGTGCCAGTAGTCCAACCGGGACAGGGATCTACGAGCAGTACTTC.

In this sample, this clonotype turned up many times. The chain has TRBV20-1 and TRBJ2-1; 10 bases agree with TRBD2. Germline V gives CDR1 DFQATT, CDR2 SNEGSKA (reference sequence). The junction had 8 bases not matched to a gene; V was cut back by 3 bases and J by 9 bases. The CDR3 is 14 residues long. CDR3 region: CSARVPSGSREQFF. In nucleotides, the CDR3 is TGCAGTGCTAGGGTACCTAGCGGGAGTCGTGAGCAGTTCTTC.

The CDR3 here is CASSLVGDVTYEQYF. DNA for the CDR3: TGTGCCAGCAGCTTAGTTGGTGACGTAACCTACGAGCAGTACTTC. V usage is TRBV7-2 and J usage is TRBJ2-7; D gene unclear. Germline lookup yields CDR1 SGHTA and CDR2 FQGNSA. The CDR3 has 15 residues. V was pared by 1 base and J by 2 bases, with 12 bases between.

Only a few counts were recorded for this clonotype. The chain couples TRBV28 to TRBJ2-1; 7 bases map to TRBD2. The length of the CDR3 is 18 residues. CDR1 and CDR2 from the germline V gene are MDHEN and SYDVKM. V shed 6 bases, J shed 1 base, and the junction held 15 bases outside the gene matches. This CDR3 reads CASSLLVGPGGSYNEQFF. The CDR3 nucleotides read TGTGCCAGCAGCTTACTGGTCGGGCCCGGGGGGTCCTACAATGAGCAGTTCTTC.

The chain links TRBV19 to TRBJ1-2; a possible D gene is TRBD1 (6 bases). V gave up 6 bases and J gave up 4 bases, with 12 bases separating them. In germline, CDR1 is LNHDA, CDR2 SQIVND (reference sequence). The CDR3 is 13 residues long. The CDR3 protein is CASRRDNSYGYTF. The CDR3 DNA sequence: TGTGCCAGTAGGCGGGACAACAGCTATGGCTACACCTTC.